A selection of T cell receptor beta chains follows, all from one sample in a study of blood T cells in healthy people across ages. TCRdb recomputed calls from the 5' RACE reads with MiXCR, one row per CDR3 protein. The repertoire includes hundreds of thousands of distinct CDR3 sequences, less than 80% of them detected once, and around a quarter sits in the top ten. Sequencing was performed on blood. These receptors all stem from a man aged 25 to 40 in good health. Both conserved end residues are part of each CDR3. The D gene is left open where the match is weak. Where a row states a size, it is once, few, many or the class of an expanded clone; other rows omit it.

CDR3 protein	CDR3 DNA	clone size	V gene	J gene	D gene
CSVGGTTREQYF	TGCAGCGTTGGCGGGACCACCCGCGAGCAGTACTTC	few	TRBV29-1	TRBJ2-7	-
CSALGGGTYNEQFF	TGCAGTGCTCTTGGCGGGGGGACCTACAATGAGCAGTTCTTC	once	TRBV20-1	TRBJ2-1	TRBD2
CASSQGGYYTDTQYF	TGTGCCAGCAGCCAGGGGGGGTACTACACAGATACGCAGTATTTT	-	TRBV7-9	TRBJ2-3	-
CSAVNNGRGSSYEQYF	TGCAGTGCGGTTAACAACGGACGGGGAAGCTCCTACGAGCAGTACTTC	-	TRBV20-1	TRBJ2-7	-
CSALTLGTGTNTEAFF	TGCAGTGCCCTAACCCTCGGGACAGGGACGAACACTGAAGCTTTCTTT	-	TRBV20-1	TRBJ1-1	TRBD1
CASSLGAPSYNEQFF	TGTGCCAGCAGTTTGGGGGCCCCCTCCTACAATGAGCAGTTCTTC	few	TRBV27	TRBJ2-1	-
CASSYSIARVLSGYTF	TGTGCCAGCAGTTACTCGATTGCCAGGGTTTTGTCCGGCTACACCTTC	-	TRBV6-5	TRBJ1-2	-
CATSDPQGTGETQYF	TGTGCCACCAGTGACCCACAGGGGACGGGAGAGACCCAGTACTTC	-	TRBV24-1	TRBJ2-5	TRBD1
CASSFTGTGRYEQYF	TGTGCCAGCAGTTTTACCGGGACAGGCCGCTACGAGCAGTACTTC	few	TRBV12-3/TRBV12-4	TRBJ2-7	TRBD1
CAISESPTGTGDEQYF	TGTGCCATCAGTGAGTCCCCTACCGGGACAGGGGACGAGCAGTACTTC	few	TRBV10-3	TRBJ2-7	TRBD1
CASSPPLGANVLTF	TGTGCCAGCAGCCCCCCCTTGGGGGCCAACGTCCTGACTTTC	-	TRBV3-1	TRBJ2-6	-
CASITGRSGANVLTF	TGTGCCAGCATTACAGGGAGGTCTGGGGCCAACGTCCTGACTTTC	-	TRBV12-3/TRBV12-4	TRBJ2-6	-
CASSSTASGGPYNEQFF	TGTGCCAGCAGCTCCACCGCTAGCGGGGGCCCTTACAATGAGCAGTTCTTC	-	TRBV7-9	TRBJ2-1	TRBD2
CASSLGGTLTGELFF	TGTGCCAGCAGCCTAGGCGGGACACTTACCGGGGAGCTGTTTTTT	-	TRBV3-1	TRBJ2-2	-
CASSPTSGPPYEQHF	TGTGCCAGCTCACCAACTAGCGGGCCTCCCTACGAGCAGCACTTC	-	TRBV18	TRBJ2-7	TRBD2
CSARVRRVPYEQYF	TGCAGTGCTAGAGTCCGGCGGGTTCCCTACGAGCAGTACTTC	-	TRBV20-1	TRBJ2-7	-
CSAGQGAQSEQYF	TGCAGCGCAGGACAGGGGGCCCAAAGCGAGCAGTACTTC	-	TRBV29-1	TRBJ2-7	TRBD1
CASSLATAFQETQYF	TGTGCCAGCAGCTTAGCGACTGCTTTCCAAGAGACCCAGTACTTC	-	TRBV7-6	TRBJ2-5	-
CASRLIQGSNQPQHF	TGTGCCAGCAGGCTAATACAGGGGAGCAATCAGCCCCAGCATTTT	once	TRBV6-6	TRBJ1-5	TRBD1
CSAIDLGQDHYNEQFF	TGCAGTGCTATTGACCTGGGACAGGACCATTACAATGAGCAGTTCTTC	few	TRBV20-1	TRBJ2-1	TRBD1
CASSPPTSGRVYNEQFF	TGTGCCAGCAGTCCGCCGACTAGCGGGAGAGTCTACAATGAGCAGTTCTTC	-	TRBV27	TRBJ2-1	TRBD2
CASSQGGRYNEQFF	TGCGCCAGCAGCCAAGGGGGCAGATACAATGAGCAGTTCTTC	few	TRBV4-3	TRBJ2-1	-
CASSRLAPGANVLTF	TGTGCCAGCAGTCGACTGGCCCCTGGGGCCAACGTCCTGACTTTC	-	TRBV6-5	TRBJ2-6	-
CASSVALAPDTQYF	TGTGCCAGCAGCGTAGCGTTGGCGCCAGATACGCAGTATTTT	once	TRBV9	TRBJ2-3	-
CASSPGGGSYGYTF	TGTGCCAGCAGTCCCGGGGGGGGTTCCTATGGCTACACCTTC	-	TRBV27	TRBJ1-2	-
CASGGERGLSYNEQFF	TGTGCCAGCGGCGGGGAGCGGGGGCTCTCCTACAATGAGCAGTTCTTC	-	TRBV6-8	TRBJ2-1	TRBD2
CAYKQGARTEAFF	TGTGCCTATAAACAGGGGGCCAGGACTGAAGCTTTCTTT	-	TRBV30	TRBJ1-1	TRBD1
CASSYSIRGTDTQYF	TGTGCCAGCAGTTACTCGATCCGGGGCACAGATACGCAGTATTTT	-	TRBV6-5	TRBJ2-3	-
CSVAWTGEAFF	TGCAGCGTTGCATGGACGGGTGAAGCTTTCTTT	-	TRBV29-1	TRBJ1-1	-
CATSARLAGSHSYEQYF	TGTGCCACCAGCGCCCGACTAGCGGGGTCCCACTCCTACGAGCAGTACTTC	-	TRBV15	TRBJ2-7	TRBD2
CASSRPGQVSGYTF	TGTGCCAGCAGCAGACCGGGACAAGTCTCCGGCTACACCTTC	few	TRBV14	TRBJ1-2	-
CASSSGHLSSGANVLTF	TGTGCCAGCAGTTCGGGACATCTCTCCTCTGGGGCCAACGTCCTGACTTTC	-	TRBV6-2/TRBV6-3	TRBJ2-6	-
CASSQDLAGKHQPQHF	TGCGCCAGCAGCCAAGATCTGGCAGGAAAACATCAGCCCCAGCATTTT	-	TRBV4-3	TRBJ1-5	-
CASSDSLEGADYEQYF	TGTGCCAGCAGCGATAGTTTGGAGGGGGCGGACTACGAGCAGTACTTC	-	TRBV9	TRBJ2-7	-
CSVEANRVKETQYF	TGCAGCGTTGAGGCCAACAGGGTAAAGGAGACCCAGTACTTC	-	TRBV29-1	TRBJ2-5	-
CASSGPPDGESTDTQYF	TGTGCCAGCAGCGGACCACCGGACGGTGAAAGCACAGATACGCAGTATTTT	few	TRBV9	TRBJ2-3	-
CAIRGRETQYF	TGTGCCATCAGAGGGAGGGAGACCCAGTACTTC	-	TRBV10-3	TRBJ2-5	-
CSARGVRQRNEKLFF	TGCAGTGCTAGAGGGGTGAGGCAGCGTAATGAAAAACTGTTTTTT	-	TRBV20-1	TRBJ1-4	-
CSAPDKYNEKLFF	TGCAGTGCTCCTGACAAGTATAATGAAAAACTGTTTTTT	-	TRBV20-1	TRBJ1-4	-
CASSYGTRSGGPTDTQYF	TGTGCCAGCAGTTACGGGACCCGAAGCGGGGGGCCCACAGATACGCAGTATTTT	-	TRBV6-5	TRBJ2-3	TRBD2
CASSQLGTSGGPHNEQFF	TGTGCCAGCAGCCAACTGGGGACTAGCGGGGGGCCACACAATGAGCAGTTCTTC	-	TRBV4-2	TRBJ2-1	TRBD2
CASSPEAIRGDEQFF	TGTGCCAGCAGCCCCGAGGCTATACGAGGCGATGAGCAGTTCTTC	-	TRBV11-3	TRBJ2-1	-
CASSQDFGLNRADTQYF	TGTGCCAGCAGCCAAGATTTCGGGCTCAACCGGGCAGATACGCAGTATTTT	-	TRBV4-2	TRBJ2-3	-
CAISDRPYGYTF	TGTGCCATCAGTGACAGGCCCTATGGCTACACCTTC	few	TRBV10-3	TRBJ1-2	-
CASRSGTGPSGANVLTF	TGTGCCAGCCGATCCGGGACAGGCCCCTCTGGGGCCAACGTCCTGACTTTC	-	TRBV28	TRBJ2-6	TRBD1